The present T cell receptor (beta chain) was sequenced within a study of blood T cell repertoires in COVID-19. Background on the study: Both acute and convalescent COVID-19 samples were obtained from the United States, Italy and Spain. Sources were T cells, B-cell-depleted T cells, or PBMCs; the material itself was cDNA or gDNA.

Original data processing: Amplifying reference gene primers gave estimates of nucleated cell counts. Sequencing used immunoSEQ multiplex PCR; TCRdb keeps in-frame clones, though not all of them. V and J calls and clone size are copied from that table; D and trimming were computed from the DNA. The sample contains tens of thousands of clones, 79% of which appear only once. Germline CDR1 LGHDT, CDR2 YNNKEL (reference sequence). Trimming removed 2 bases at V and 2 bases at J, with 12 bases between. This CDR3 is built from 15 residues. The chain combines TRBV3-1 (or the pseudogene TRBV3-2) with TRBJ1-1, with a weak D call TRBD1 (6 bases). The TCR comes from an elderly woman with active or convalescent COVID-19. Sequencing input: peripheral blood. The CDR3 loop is CASSQSGTLNTEAFF. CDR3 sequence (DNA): TGTGCCAGCAGCCAATCCGGGACACTTAACACTGAAGCTTTCTTT.